A single sample gave rise to the 10 T cell receptor beta chains below, sequenced in a study of blood T cell repertoires in COVID-19. Produced via immunoSEQ multiplex PCR; TCRdb's table is partial and in-frame only. The sample has roughly 54,000 clones, approximately 80% seen once. Sequenced sample: peripheral blood. Receptor source: a man in his forties or fifties with acute or convalescent COVID-19.

The chain joins TRBV28 to TRBJ1-1, with D perhaps TRBD1 (5 bases). Between the trimmed V and J ends, which lost 7 bases and 2 bases, there was a span of 11 bases. Germline CDR1 is MDHEN and CDR2 is SYDVKM. The CDR3 extends over 13 amino acids. CDR3: CASNQGGNTEAFF. The DNA of the CDR3 is TGTGCCAGCAACCAGGGAGGAAACACTGAAGCTTTCTTT. Drawing the rest from reference TRBV28 and TRBJ1-1, the complete variable domain is DVKVTQSSRYLVKRTGEKVFLECVQDMDHENMFWYRQDPGLGLRLIYFSYDVKMKEKGDIPEGYSVSREKKERFSLILESASTNQTSMYLCASNQGGNTEAFFGQGTRLTVV.

V gene TRBV5-4 combines with J gene TRBJ2-7; 9 bases are shared with TRBD1. The germline CDR1 and CDR2 sequences are SGHNT and YYREEE (reference sequence). V gave up 4 bases and J gave up 1 base; unmatched junction bases: 3. The CDR3 runs 14 residues. The CDR3 bases are TGTGCCAGCAGCGTGGGACAGGGTTCCTACGAGCAGTACTTC. This sequence encodes CASSVGQGSYEQYF.

V gene TRBV7-9 combines with J gene TRBJ1-2; D may be TRBD1 (5 bases). This CDR3 has 12 residues. V lost 5 bases to trimming and J lost 8 bases, with 12 bases between them. The germline V gene encodes CDR1 SEHNR and CDR2 FQNEAQ (reference sequence). CDR3: CASSTGLSGYTF. CDR3 DNA: TGTGCCAGCAGCACGGGACTCTCGGGCTACACCTTC.

The chain carries TRBV27 and TRBJ1-2; D ambiguous. V dropped 0 bases and J dropped 8 bases, with 13 bases sitting between them. Germline CDR1 is MNHEY and CDR2 is SMNVEV (reference sequence). The CDR3 runs 14 residues. The CDR3 loop reads CASSLSREVRGYTF. The CDR3 DNA reads TGTGCCAGCAGTTTATCCCGGGAAGTTCGAGGCTACACCTTC.

The rearrangement links TRBV4-2 to TRBJ2-1; 7 bases map to TRBD2. Germline V gene lookup returns CDR1 LGHNA and CDR2 YNFKEQ. The CDR3 length is 14 residues. V lost 4 bases to trimming and J lost 4 bases; unmatched junction nucleotides: 4. The CDR3 nucleotides are TGTGCCAGCAGCCGGGGACTATATTACAATGAGCAGTTCTTC. The encoded protein is CASSRGLYYNEQFF.

The chain couples TRBV7-2 to TRBJ1-1, with D tentatively TRBD1 (6 bases). V was pared by 7 bases and J by 1 base, with 16 bases between. Germline V gene data show CDR1 as SGHTA and CDR2 as FQGNSA. The CDR3 extends over 15 amino acids. CDR3 bases: TGTGCCAGCACCCCTCTAGGACAGCCGAACACTGAAGCTTTCTTT. This gives the protein CASTPLGQPNTEAFF.

The chain couples TRBV4-1 to TRBJ2-7; TRBD1 is a possible D gene (6 bases). CDR1 is MGHRA and CDR2 is YSYEKL in the germline V gene. The CDR3 is 13 residues long. V was shortened by 3 bases and J by 6 bases, with 12 bases between the two germline ends. This chain's CDR3 is CASSHLQGREQYF. CDR3 nucleotides: TGCGCCAGCAGCCACCTACAGGGACGCGAGCAGTACTTC.

This sequence joins TRBV3-1 (or the pseudogene TRBV3-2) and TRBJ2-1; 11 bases match TRBD2. CDR3 length equals 18 residues. V lost 1 base and J lost 5; bases outside the gene matches: 10. Germline lookup yields CDR1 LGHDT and CDR2 YNNKEL (reference sequence). CDR3 protein: CASSQGNRLAGNNNEQFF. CDR3 nucleotides: TGTGCCAGCAGCCAAGGCAATCGACTAGCGGGGAATAACAATGAGCAGTTCTTC.

This chain connects TRBV27 to TRBJ1-4; 9 bases are shared with TRBD1. The CDR3 extends over 14 amino acids. Losses at the gene ends were 4 bases for V and 8 bases for J; bases not matched to a gene: 5. The V gene's germline CDR1 is MNHEY and CDR2 SMNVEV (reference sequence). CDR3 residues: CASSSNRGQEKLFF. In DNA, the CDR3 is TGTGCCAGCAGTTCGAACAGGGGGCAAGAAAAACTGTTTTTT.

The V and J genes are TRBV5-1 and TRBJ2-2, with TRBD1 as a possible D gene (6 bases). V lost 4 bases and J 4 bases, leaving 17 bases between the germline ends. CDR1 is SGHRS, CDR2 YFSETQ, per germline. The CDR3 has 16 amino acids. The CDR3 DNA reads as TGCGCCAGCAGCCTGCTTGCCTCAGGGGTCACCGGGGAGCTGTTTTTT. Its translation is CASSLLASGVTGELFF.